This T cell receptor beta chain was obtained from a study of control samples from healthy donors and cancer patients. Germline CDR1 is KGHSH and CDR2 is LQKENI. Trimming removed 3 bases from V and 0 bases from J, with 9 bases in between. The CDR3 sequence is 14 residues long. TCRdb keeps only in-frame clones here, not all; method: immunoSEQ multiplex PCR. The sample includes more than 110,000 clones, approximately 92% of them seen just once. The J gene is TRBJ2-7, the V gene TRBV18; D gene ambiguous. What was sequenced was blood. The TCR sequence derives from a young man in good health. The CDR3 region has the DNA TGTGCCAGCTCACCGAAAGGGAACTCCTACGAGCAGTACTTC. Amino acids: CASSPKGNSYEQYF.